This T cell receptor (beta chain) was sequenced for a study of cytomegalovirus exposure and HLA in healthy donors listed by TCRdb under 2017. Notes on the research overall: A later analysis indicated that the 110 or so validation repertoires were generated on the platform also employed for the 670 or so repertoires of the first cohort. The study aimed to test whether cataloging public T cell receptors could reveal signatures of past pathogen exposure. A separate validation cohort of roughly 130 different subjects was used in addition to the approximately 640-subject first cohort. To predict cytomegalovirus infection status, the study combined high-throughput TCR immunosequencing, statistical association of individual TCRs with disease status, and machine learning. Summary of the overall study and its limitations: While some public TCRs were present in many individuals, most TCR sequences turned up only very rarely across donors. The classifier was reported to diagnose cytomegalovirus status with high specificity and sensitivity in both the original and validation cohorts. It was suggested by the authors that the approach could potentially be generalized to other disease states and immunological phenotypes. All 120 or so repertoires were used to score co-occurrence in the validation cohort in a later analysis, because that analysis had no HLA typing for the cohort. In vitro tests confirmed that a few of the cytomegalovirus-associated TCR beta chains recognize cytomegalovirus antigens. A later analysis found that TCRs clustered in the first cohort also tended to co-occur in the roughly 120 validation repertoires, with 94% of cluster scores above 0. The study gave a list of more than 150 TCR beta chains associated with cytomegalovirus.

Remarks on this clone: The target of this receptor is not known. There are no base qualities to consult, and no much larger clone falls within one base.

CDR3 length: 14 amino acids, cysteine to phenylalanine. Of the read, only the CDR3 DNA is kept; its 42 bases are in frame from base 1. V was cut back by 3 bases and J by 6 bases, leaving a gap of 14 bases between them. From a lookup of the germline V gene (reference sequence), CDR1 and CDR2 are LNHDA and SQIVND. The donors were included in the validation cohort of roughly 130 subjects, a group kept apart from the roughly 680-subject first cohort. The library was produced with the immunoSEQ multiplex PCR assay. The published analysis was carried out like this. A statistical classification framework was built for diagnosing cytomegalovirus status from the catalog of TCR beta chain sequences. The source is immuneACCESS, and TCRdb retained only in-frame sequences with V and J called. Part of the clones is not carried over; for the studies checked, unresolved V genes explain less than half of this, and the remainder is unexplained. V and J calls and clone size are those listed in that table; D and trimming were worked out from the DNA. This sample is represented by about 180,000 clones; about 85% of them were singletons. The ten largest clones take up roughly 15% of the sample.

The source material was PBMCs. Recombination joined TRBV19 with TRBJ1-2; a weak D assignment points to TRBD1 (6 bases agree). The clonotype was recovered from a man aged 18 to 29 in good health and CMV-seropositive. The DNA is TGTGCCAGTAGTATGGAGGCAGGGGACAATGGCTACACCTTC. This codes for CASSMEAGDNGYTF.